The 20 T cell receptor beta chains given below trace back to one sample, sequenced in a study of glioma-infiltrating T cells. The iRepertoire nested amplicon-rescue multiplex PCR amplified TCR alpha and beta CDR3s from RNA. TCRdb reanalysed the multiplex PCR reads using MiXCR and keeps one entry per CDR3 protein. The sample shows 150,000 to 200,000 distinct CDR3 sequences, around 45% of them seen only once. The material sequenced was glioma tissue, nonneoplastic brain tissue, or PBMCs (not recorded which). The receptors were sampled from a human donor with low-grade glioma or glioblastoma, undergoing nonglioma brain surgery, or in good health (not recorded which).

Ten or more counts support this clonotype. The chain has TRBV4-1 and TRBJ2-1; TRBD2 aligns across 7 bases. The V gene's germline CDR1 is MGHRA and CDR2 YSYEKL. The CDR3 spans 12 residues. Trimming took 4 bases from V and 9 from J; bases not matched to a gene: 3. The CDR3 spells CASSRLAGEQFF. The CDR3 DNA reads TGCGCCAGCAGCCGACTAGCAGGTGAGCAGTTCTTC.

Concerning this clonotype: A read error may explain this, as a much larger clone is one base away. The chain carries TRBV28 and TRBJ1-4; D is undetermined. Trimming removed 6 bases at V and 0 bases at J, with 14 bases between. The germline V gene encodes CDR1 MDHEN and CDR2 SYDVKM. The CDR3 has 16 residues. Here the CDR3 reads CASRQPGSATNEKLFF. The CDR3 DNA is TGTGCCAGCAGACAACCTGGCAGTGCAACTAATGAAAAACTGTTTTTT.

This clonotype was seen only a few times. This sequence may be a read error, since a much larger clone differs from it by one base. V usage is TRBV20-1 and J usage is TRBJ2-1; tentatively, D is TRBD2 (5 bases). This CDR3 contains 12 residues. Germline CDR1 DFQATT, CDR2 SNEGSKA (reference sequence). The CDR3 loop reads CSATPTRNEKFF. CDR3 in DNA: TGCAGTGCTACCCCTACTAGGAATGAGAAGTTCTTC.

Note on this clonotype: The junction shows a germline mismatch at one end, possibly a read error. The chain carries TRBV6-2 or TRBV6-3 and TRBJ1-2; TRBD1 agrees at 8 bases. The CDR3 sequence is 13 residues long. The germline V gene has CDR1 MNHEY and CDR2 SVGEGT. The CDR3 sequence: CDSRKTGEYGYTF. Here the CDR3 DNA reads TGTGACAGCAGAAAGACAGGGGAGTATGGCTACACATTC.

This clonotype was picked up a small number of times. The chain links TRBV10-3 to TRBJ1-3, with D uncertain. Germline V gene lookup returns CDR1 ENHRY and CDR2 SYGVKD. The V end lost 0 bases, the J end lost 4 bases, and 13 bases lay between the germline ends. The CDR3 covers 16 residues. CDR3 loop: CAISESMAGLGNTIYF. CDR3 nucleotide sequence: TGTGCCATCAGTGAGTCGATGGCAGGTCTAGGAAACACCATATATTTT.

Notes on this clonotype: This sequence may be a read error, since a much larger clone differs from it by one base. This chain uses TRBV20-1 with TRBJ2-1; 8 bases align to TRBD2. The germline CDR1 and CDR2 sequences are DFQATT and SNEGSKA (reference sequence). The CDR3 covers 15 residues. In nucleotides, the CDR3 is TGCAGTGCGCCGGGGACTAGGACTTTCTACAATGAGAAGTTCTTC. Translation: CSAPGTRTFYNEKFF.

This clonotype was detected only once. A much larger clonotype is one base distant, so this may be a read error. The J gene is TRBJ2-3, the V gene TRBV20-1, with 14 positions matching TRBD2. This CDR3 has 14 residues. Germline V CDR1 and CDR2: DFQATT, SNEGSKA (reference sequence). CDR3 residues: CNARGLAGGNTQYF. DNA of the CDR3: TGCAATGCTAGAGGACTAGCGGGAGGAAATACGCAGTATTTT.

As regards this clonotype: The junction departs from the called germline gene at one end, perhaps through a read error. The chain uses TRBV11-2 and TRBJ2-7; D perhaps matches TRBD2 (5 bases). The germline V gene has CDR1 SGHAT and CDR2 FQNNGV. The length of the CDR3 is 14 residues. In DNA, the CDR3 is TGTGCCAGCAGTTTAGAGGGAAAAGGCTACGAGCAGTACTTC. Translation: CASSLEGKGYEQYF.

The chain combines TRBV7-2 with TRBJ2-4; D might be TRBD2 (6 bases). V gave up 1 base and J gave up 8 bases, with 15 bases separating them. In germline, CDR1 is SGHTA, CDR2 FQGNSA. This CDR3 has 15 amino acids. The CDR3 DNA reads as TGTGCCAGCAGCTTAGTTGGTAGCGGAGCGGACATTCAGTACTTC. Protein: CASSLVGSGADIQYF. Full variable domain (outside the CDR3, taken from reference TRBV7-2 and TRBJ2-4): GAGVSQSPSNKVTEKGKDVELRCDPISGHTALYWYRQSLGQGLEFLIYFQGNSAPDKSGLPSDRFSAERTGGSVSTLTIQRTQQEDSAVYLCASSLVGSGADIQYFGAGTRLSVL.

The table lists this clonotype with many counts. The J gene is TRBJ1-1, the V gene TRBV7-2; D gene uncertain. This CDR3 spans 14 amino acids. The germline V gene has CDR1 SGHTA and CDR2 FQGNSA. Trimming cost V 5 bases and J 1 base, with 11 bases left between them. The CDR3 coding sequence is TGTGCCAGCAGCGCCCAATTTAGGAACACTGAAGCTTTCTTT. Translating gives CASSAQFRNTEAFF.

The chain carries TRBV27 and TRBJ2-5; 7 bases are shared with TRBD2. CDR1 MNHEY and CDR2 SMNVEV come from the germline V gene (reference sequence). The CDR3 length is 15 residues. Trimming removed 5 bases from V and 4 bases from J; junction bases left unmatched: 10. The CDR3 spells CASSEAGLTTETQYF. DNA for the CDR3: TGTGCCAGCAGTGAAGCGGGACTAACGACAGAGACCCAGTACTTC.

The rearrangement links TRBV5-6 to TRBJ2-3; 7 nucleotides align to TRBD2. Germline V gene lookup returns CDR1 SGHDT and CDR2 YYEEEE. V trimming: 4 bases; J trimming: 3 bases; junction bases outside the gene matches: 11. The CDR3 contains 16 residues. The CDR3 spells CASSIEAGLATDTQYF. CDR3 in DNA: TGTGCCAGCAGCATTGAAGCGGGATTAGCTACAGATACGCAGTATTTT.

This clonotype has a handful of counts. A much larger clone is a single base away; this may be a read error. This chain links TRBV27 with TRBJ1-2; D perhaps matches TRBD1 (5 bases). The CDR3 extends over 17 amino acids. Germline V gene data show CDR1 as MNHEY and CDR2 as SMNVEV (reference sequence). Trimming removed 1 base from V and 4 bases from J, with 19 bases in between. CDR3: CASSLLSGASEAYGYTF. CDR3 DNA: TGTGCCAGCAGTTTATTGAGTGGGGCATCTGAAGCCTATGGCTACACCTTC.

This clonotype was observed once. A much more abundant neighbour one base away suggests this may be a read error. The chain carries TRBV4-2 and TRBJ1-2, with D perhaps matching TRBD1 (5 bases). V lost 1 base and J 7 bases, leaving 13 bases between the germline ends. Looked up from germline, CDR1 is LGHNA and CDR2 is YNFKEQ. The CDR3 runs to 14 residues. This CDR3 is CASSQGQCFIGYTF. In nucleotides, the CDR3 is TGTGCCAGCAGCCAAGGACAGTGTTTTATTGGCTACACCTTC.

V and J are TRBV27 and TRBJ2-3; the D is unclear. The ends were cut back, 7 bases at V and 5 bases at J, with 13 bases in the middle. This CDR3 has 13 residues. Per germline, CDR1 MNHEY and CDR2 SMNVEV (reference sequence). DNA of the CDR3: TGTGCCAGCACCTTACGTTTCGGAGATACGCAGTATTTT. Translation: CASTLRFGDTQYF.

Turning to this clonotype: A single base separates this from a much larger clone, so it may be a read error. The CDR3 DNA follows: TGTGCCAGTAGTTGGTTAGCGGGAGTTATGAATGAGCAGCTCTTC. Translating gives CASSWLAGVMNEQLF. V is TRBV19 and J is TRBJ2-1; 9 bases align to TRBD2. Germline lookup yields CDR1 LNHDA and CDR2 SQIVND (reference sequence). The length of the CDR3 is 15 residues. Using reference TRBV19 and TRBJ2-1 for the parts outside the CDR3, the full variable domain is DGGITQSPKYLFRKEGQNVTLSCEQNLNHDAMYWYRQDPGQGLRLIYYSQIVNDFQKGDIAEGYSVSREKKESFPLTVTSAQKNPTAFYLCASSWLAGVMNEQLFGPGTRLTVL.

Concerning this clonotype: An end of the junction differs from the germline gene, which may be a read error. The chain joins TRBV28 to TRBJ2-3; no clear D. The CDR3 is made up of 12 amino acids. The germline V gene has CDR1 MDHEN and CDR2 SYDVKM. CDR3 region: CASSQGTDMQYF. In DNA form, the CDR3 reads TGTGCCAGCAGTCAAGGTACAGATATGCAGTATTTT. Drawing the rest from reference TRBV28 and TRBJ2-3, the complete variable domain is DVKVTQSSRYLVKRTGEKVFLECVQDMDHENMFWYRQDPGLGLRLIYFSYDVKMKEKGDIPEGYSVSREKKERFSLILESASTNQTSMYLCASSQGTDMQYFGPGTRLTVL.

This chain connects TRBV9 to TRBJ1-1, with a weak D call TRBD1 (5 bases). Germline CDR1 SGDLS, CDR2 YYNGEE. Deletions cut 0 bases from V and 4 bases from J, with 7 bases between. There are 13 residues in the CDR3. The CDR3 DNA is TGTGCCAGCAGCGTAGACGGGGGCACTGAAGCTTTCTTT. Its protein is CASSVDGGTEAFF.

V and J are TRBV19 and TRBJ1-6; D remains ambiguous. The V end lost 4 bases, the J end lost 6 bases, and 28 bases lay between the germline ends. The CDR3 extends over 20 amino acids. From germline, CDR1 is LNHDA and CDR2 SQIVND (reference sequence). The CDR3 spells CASSTQHRIDMGSVNSPLHF. The CDR3 DNA reads TGTGCCAGTAGTACCCAACACCGGATCGACATGGGGAGTGTTAATTCACCCCTCCACTTT. The variable domain in full, with the rest retrieved from reference TRBV19 and TRBJ1-6, is DGGITQSPKYLFRKEGQNVTLSCEQNLNHDAMYWYRQDPGQGLRLIYYSQIVNDFQKGDIAEGYSVSREKKESFPLTVTSAQKNPTAFYLCASSTQHRIDMGSVNSPLHFGNGTRLTVT.

On this clonotype itself: It is unclear where the CDR3 begins or ends on the DNA, so no DNA is shown, and the CDR3 is as TCRdb lists it. This CDR3 reads CSAYVGVGNQPHHF. The rearrangement joins TRBV20-1 to TRBJ1-5. In germline, CDR1 is DFQATT, CDR2 SNEGSKA (reference sequence). Inclusive of both ends, the CDR3 amounts to 14 amino acids.